The rows below give T cell receptor beta chains drawn from one sample of a study of radiotherapy plus CTLA-4 blockade in lung cancer. Only in-frame clones appear in the TCRdb table, and some are missing; sequencing was by immunoSEQ multiplex PCR. The data show 60,000 to 65,000 clones, 77% seen once. The sample here was peripheral blood, taken from a patient treated with radiotherapy plus ipilimumab. The receptors stem from a human donor with non-small cell lung cancer who had a complete response to radiotherapy plus ipilimumab. CDR3s include the opening cysteine and the closing phenylalanine or tryptophan. Each record gives: J gene, CDR3 length, D gene, clone size, V gene, CDR3 protein, CDR3 DNA. A D gene is named only where the DNA matches it firmly. Rows give clone size only sometimes, using once, few, many, or a class for an expanded clone.

>TRBJ2-1|16|-|-|TRBV10-3
CAISVVRGARNNEQFF
TGTGCCATCAGTGTGGTAAGGGGGGCGCGGAACAATGAGCAGTTCTTC
>TRBJ2-7|14|-|few|TRBV7-2
CASSRTDLGWEQYF
TGTGCCAGCAGCCGGACGGATTTGGGGTGGGAGCAGTACTTC
>TRBJ2-1|12|-|few|TRBV28
CASSLGRGLQFF
TGTGCCAGCTCCTTAGGGCGGGGACTGCAGTTCTTC
>TRBJ2-1|11|-|-|TRBV29-1
CSVPVYNEQFF
TGCAGCGTTCCCGTTTACAATGAGCAGTTCTTC
>TRBJ1-1|13|-|-|TRBV2
CASSGTYTIGAFF
TGTGCCAGCAGTGGGACTTACACGATCGGAGCTTTCTTT
>TRBJ2-2|15|-|once|TRBV7-9
CASSLEPSPPGELFF
TGTGCCAGCAGCTTAGAGCCTAGCCCCCCCGGGGAGCTGTTTTTT
>TRBJ1-5|16|TRBD1|-|TRBV4-1
CASSREQGNTNQPQHF
TGCGCCAGCAGCCGAGAACAGGGGAACACAAATCAGCCCCAGCATTTT
>TRBJ2-3|16|TRBD2|-|TRBV10-3
CAIKGTSGRAGDTQYF
TGTGCCATCAAAGGGACTAGCGGGAGGGCCGGGGATACGCAGTATTTT
>TRBJ2-3|16|-|-|TRBV9
CASSWGTAPSTDTQYF
TGTGCCAGCAGCTGGGGGACCGCGCCTAGCACAGATACGCAGTATTTT
>TRBJ1-6|13|-|once|TRBV7-6
CASSPQGASPLHF
TGTGCCAGCAGCCCACAGGGTGCTTCACCCCTCCACTTT
>TRBJ2-3|16|TRBD2|-|TRBV2
CASREGLAGSTDTQYF
TGTGCCAGCAGGGAAGGGCTAGCGGGAAGCACAGATACGCAGTATTTT
>TRBJ2-3|14|-|-|TRBV12-5
CASGLWGLTDTQYF
TGTGCTAGTGGTTTGTGGGGCTTGACAGATACGCAGTATTTT
>TRBJ1-5|16|TRBD1|-|TRBV5-1
CASSLQGAHSNQPQHF
TGCGCCAGCAGCTTACAGGGGGCTCATAGCAATCAGCCCCAGCATTTT
>TRBJ2-3|18|TRBD1|-|TRBV27
CASSLLPPGQGATDTQYF
TGTGCCAGCAGTTTATTACCCCCGGGACAGGGGGCGACAGATACGCAGTATTTT
>TRBJ2-1|16|-|-|TRBV21-1
CASSQWAGGSYNEQFF
-
>TRBJ1-3|19|-|-|TRBV12-5
CASGLGGRGRTVSGNTIYF
TGTGCTAGTGGTTTGGGGGGGCGCGGCCGAACTGTCTCTGGAAACACCATATATTTT
>TRBJ1-3|18|-|few|TRBV7-2
CASSLDPHRGTSGNTIYF
TGTGCCAGCAGCTTAGATCCCCACCGGGGAACCTCTGGAAACACCATATATTTT
>TRBJ2-4|14|-|few|TRBV30
CAWRPTGRGNIQYF
TGTGCCTGGAGACCTACAGGGCGGGGGAACATTCAGTACTTC
>TRBJ1-2|15|TRBD1|-|TRBV7-2
CASSPGQETYYGYTF
TGTGCCAGCAGCCCCGGACAGGAAACATACTATGGCTACACCTTC
>TRBJ2-3|15|TRBD2|-|TRBV9
CASSVGGGGTDTQYF
TGTGCCAGCAGCGTTGGTGGGGGGGGCACAGATACGCAGTATTTT
>TRBJ2-2|14|-|-|TRBV28
CASSLGLRDGELFF
TGTGCCAGCAGTTTAGGGTTGAGGGACGGGGAGCTGTTTTTT
>TRBJ2-2|18|-|once|TRBV27
CASSLFVDPVRGAGELFF
TGTGCCAGCAGTTTATTCGTCGACCCGGTGCGGGGAGCCGGGGAGCTGTTTTTT
>TRBJ2-1|13|-|-|TRBV11-3
CASSPTGLGGQFF
TGTGCCAGCAGCCCCACAGGGCTGGGTGGGCAGTTCTTC
>TRBJ2-3|16|TRBD2|-|TRBV7-6
CASSLSLAGEGDTQYF
TGTGCCAGCAGCTTATCCTTAGCGGGAGAGGGGGATACGCAGTATTTT
>TRBJ2-5|14|TRBD2|-|TRBV10-3
CAISEELAVETQYF
TGTGCCATCAGTGAGGAACTAGCGGTCGAGACCCAGTACTTC
>TRBJ2-5|15|-|-|TRBV6-5
CASSPPLKYQETQYF
TGTGCCAGCAGCCCGCCTCTAAAGTACCAAGAGACCCAGTACTTC
>TRBJ2-7|14|TRBD2|-|TRBV5-6
CASSLDAGGLEQYF
TGTGCCAGCAGCTTGGATGCGGGGGGGCTCGAGCAGTACTTC
>TRBJ2-7|14|-|-|TRBV6-5
CASSYGGEYYEQYF
TGTGCCAGCAGTTACGGAGGGGAATACTACGAGCAGTACTTC
>TRBJ1-5|17|-|-|TRBV19
CASSIVVWTELNQPQHF
TGTGCCAGTAGTATCGTTGTTTGGACAGAGCTCAATCAGCCCCAGCATTTT
>TRBJ2-3|14|TRBD1|-|TRBV2
CASSEGQSTDTQYF
TGTGCCAGCAGTGAGGGACAGAGCACAGATACGCAGTATTTT
>TRBJ2-2|16|TRBD2|-|TRBV6-5
CASSYSPSGSTGELFF
TGTGCCAGCAGTTATTCGCCTAGCGGGAGTACCGGGGAGCTGTTTTTT
>TRBJ1-2|14|-|-|TRBV19
CASSVQERNYGYTF
TGTGCCAGTAGTGTACAGGAACGGAACTATGGCTACACCTTC
>TRBJ2-1|15|-|-|TRBV21-1
CASSKIPCSYNEQFF
TGTGCCAGCAGCAAAATCCCCTGCTCCTACAATGAGCAGTTCTTC
>TRBJ2-7|17|-|-|TRBV5-4
CASSGQDGRGTPYEQYF
TGTGCCAGCAGCGGCCAGGACGGACGTGGGACCCCCTACGAGCAGTACTTC
>TRBJ1-1|13|-|-|TRBV7-2
CASSPRGGDEAFF
TGTGCCAGCAGCCCCCGGGGGGGTGATGAAGCTTTCTTT
>TRBJ1-2|13|-|-|TRBV7-9
CASSLSGERTYTF
TGTGCCAGCAGCTTGTCCGGGGAGCGCACCTACACCTTC
>TRBJ1-1|10|TRBD1|-|TRBV20-1
CSARTGGAFF
TGCAGTGCTCGGACAGGGGGAGCTTTCTTT
>TRBJ2-7|13|-|-|TRBV18
CASSPFGEGEQYF
TGTGCCAGCTCACCGTTCGGGGAAGGCGAGCAGTACTTC
>TRBJ1-6|13|TRBD1|-|TRBV5-6
CASSMGQFSPLHF
TGTGCCAGCAGCATGGGACAGTTTTCACCCCTCCACTTT
>TRBJ2-3|15|-|-|TRBV11-3
CASSLGELSQDTQYF
TGTGCCAGCAGCTTGGGGGAGCTCTCGCAGGATACGCAGTATTTT
>TRBJ2-7|14|-|few|TRBV28
CASSRRGGKYEQYF
TGTGCCAGCAGTAGACGAGGAGGGAAGTACGAGCAGTACTTC
>TRBJ2-5|17|TRBD1|-|TRBV7-9
CASSPGDRGQGKETQYF
TGTGCCAGCAGCCCAGGGGACAGGGGACAGGGAAAAGAGACCCAGTACTTC
>TRBJ1-5|18|-|-|TRBV11-3
CASSLATWARGMCQPQHF
TGTGCCAGCAGCTTAGCCACATGGGCCAGGGGTATGTGCCAGCCCCAGCATTTT
>TRBJ1-2|13|TRBD1|-|TRBV30
CAWNRQGVDGYTF
TGTGCCTGGAACAGACAGGGGGTTGATGGCTACACCTTC
>TRBJ2-2|15|-|medium-sized|TRBV7-6
CASSQGYSTTGELFF
TGTGCCAGCAGCCAGGGGTATTCGACCACCGGGGAGCTGTTTTTT
>TRBJ1-2|13|-|-|TRBV28
CASRHGQNYGYTF
TGTGCCAGCAGGCACGGACAGAACTATGGCTACACCTTC
>TRBJ1-5|15|-|-|TRBV13
CASSSREVGNQPQHF
TGTGCCAGCAGCTCCCGAGAGGTGGGCAATCAGCCCCAGCATTTT